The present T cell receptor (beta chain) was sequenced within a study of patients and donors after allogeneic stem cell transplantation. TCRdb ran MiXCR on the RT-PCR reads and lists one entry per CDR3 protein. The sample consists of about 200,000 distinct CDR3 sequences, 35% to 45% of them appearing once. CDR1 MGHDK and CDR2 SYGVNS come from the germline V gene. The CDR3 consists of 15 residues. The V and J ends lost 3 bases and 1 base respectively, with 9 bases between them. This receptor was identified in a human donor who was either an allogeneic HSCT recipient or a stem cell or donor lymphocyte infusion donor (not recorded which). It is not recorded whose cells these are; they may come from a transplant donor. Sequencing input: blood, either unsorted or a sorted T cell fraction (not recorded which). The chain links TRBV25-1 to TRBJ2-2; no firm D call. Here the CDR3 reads CASSDYVRNTGELFF. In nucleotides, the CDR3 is TGTGCCAGCAGTGATTATGTCAGGAACACCGGGGAGCTGTTTTTT.